Included here is one T cell receptor (beta chain) sequence, with context. The sample comes from a study of OX40 agonist ivuxolimab in advanced cancers. The germline CDR1 and CDR2 sequences are SGHKS and YYEKEE (reference sequence). The CDR3 loop spans 13 amino acids. Between the trimmed V and J ends, which lost 2 bases and 1 base, there was a span of 6 bases. Data came from immunoSEQ multiplex PCR; TCRdb stores just in-frame clones and leaves some out. The table has 70,000 to 75,000 clones, approximately 86% seen once; the top ten hold 0.9% to 1.2%. The chain couples TRBV5-5 to TRBJ1-1; unclear D gene. The TCR comes from an adult with an advanced solid tumor such as melanoma, head and neck, liver or kidney cancer. The sample in question was CD4+ or CD8+ T cells sorted from blood, obtained in a trial of the OX40 agonist ivuxolimab. In DNA form, the CDR3 reads TGTGCCAGCAGCTTAGGACGGAACACTGAAGCTTTCTTT. This codes for CASSLGRNTEAFF. Supplemented by reference TRBV5-5 and TRBJ1-1, the full variable domain reads DAGVTQSPTHLIKTRGQQVTLRCSPISGHKSVSWYQQVLGQGPQFIFQYYEKEERGRGNFPDRFSARQFPNYSSELNVNALLLGDSALYLCASSLGRNTEAFFGQGTRLTVV.